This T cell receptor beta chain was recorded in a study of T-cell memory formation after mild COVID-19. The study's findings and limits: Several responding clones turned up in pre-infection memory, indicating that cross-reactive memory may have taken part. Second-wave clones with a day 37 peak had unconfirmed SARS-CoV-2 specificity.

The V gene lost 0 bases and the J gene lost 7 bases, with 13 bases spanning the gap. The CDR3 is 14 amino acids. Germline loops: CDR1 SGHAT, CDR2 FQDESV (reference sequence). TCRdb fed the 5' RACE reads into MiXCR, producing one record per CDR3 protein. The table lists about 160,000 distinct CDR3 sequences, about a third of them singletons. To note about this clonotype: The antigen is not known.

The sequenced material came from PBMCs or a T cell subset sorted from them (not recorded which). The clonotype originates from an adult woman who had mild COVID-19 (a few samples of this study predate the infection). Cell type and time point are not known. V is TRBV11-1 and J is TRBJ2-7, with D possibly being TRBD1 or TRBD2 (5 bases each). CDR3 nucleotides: TGTGCCAGCAGCTTAGCCGGGGCTGGTTGGGAGCAGTACTTC. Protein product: CASSLAGAGWEQYF.